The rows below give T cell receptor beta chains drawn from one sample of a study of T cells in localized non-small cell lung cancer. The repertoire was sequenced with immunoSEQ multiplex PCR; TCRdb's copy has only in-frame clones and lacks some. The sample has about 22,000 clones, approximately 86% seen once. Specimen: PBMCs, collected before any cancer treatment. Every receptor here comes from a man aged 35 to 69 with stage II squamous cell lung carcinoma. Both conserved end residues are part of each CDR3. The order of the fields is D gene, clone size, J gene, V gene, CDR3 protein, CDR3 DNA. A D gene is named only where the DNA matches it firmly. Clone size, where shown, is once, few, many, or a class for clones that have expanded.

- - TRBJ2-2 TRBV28 CASSLRSGELFF TGTGCCAGCAGTTTAAGGTCCGGGGAGCTGTTTTTT
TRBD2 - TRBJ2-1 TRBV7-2 CASTPGGGLGNEQFF TGTGCCAGCACCCCTGGCGGGGGGCTGGGTAATGAGCAGTTCTTC
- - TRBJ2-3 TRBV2 CASSERELNTQYF TGTGCCAGCAGTGAACGGGAGCTGAATACGCAGTATTTT
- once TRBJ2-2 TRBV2 CASSGQVGELFF TGTGCCAGCAGTGGACAGGTCGGGGAGCTGTTTTTT
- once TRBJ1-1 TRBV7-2 CASSLGQNTEAFF TGTGCCAGCAGCTTGGGACAGAACACTGAAGCTTTCTTT
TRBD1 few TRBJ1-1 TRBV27 CASSLSSPPGGTEAFF TGTGCCAGCAGTTTATCGAGCCCCCCAGGGGGGACTGAAGCTTTCTTT
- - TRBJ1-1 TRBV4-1 CASSPGRGGKTEAFF TGCGCCAGCAGCCCTGGGCGGGGGGGAAAAACTGAAGCTTTCTTT
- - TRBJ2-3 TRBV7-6 CASSLESSSDTQYF TGTGCCAGCAGCTTAGAGTCTAGCTCTGATACGCAGTATTTT
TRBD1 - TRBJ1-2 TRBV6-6 CASSYSHRGDGYTF TGTGCCAGCAGTTACTCCCACAGGGGGGACGGCTACACCTTC
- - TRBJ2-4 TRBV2 CASSEVGYTKNIQYF TGTGCCAGCAGTGAAGTGGGCTATACCAAAAACATTCAGTACTTC
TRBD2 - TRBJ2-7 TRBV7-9 CASTSTTSGSFYEQYF TGTGCCAGCACCTCAACAACTAGCGGGAGTTTTTACGAGCAGTACTTC
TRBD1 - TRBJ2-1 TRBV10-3 CAIKSTGIANEQFF TGTGCCATCAAGTCGACAGGGATCGCCAATGAGCAGTTCTTC
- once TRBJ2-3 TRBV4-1 CASSQVVKGDTQYF TGCGCCAGCAGCCAAGTGGTGAAAGGAGATACGCAGTATTTT
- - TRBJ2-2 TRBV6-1 CASRWGHTGELFF TGTGCCAGCAGGTGGGGGCACACCGGGGAGCTGTTTTTT
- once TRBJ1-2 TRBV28 CASSPALNYGYTF TGTGCCAGCAGTCCCGCGCTTAACTATGGCTACACCTTC
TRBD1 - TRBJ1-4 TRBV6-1 CAGQQGADEKLFF TGTGCCGGGCAACAGGGGGCCGATGAAAAACTGTTTTTT
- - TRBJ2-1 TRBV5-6 CASRENATKFF TGTGCCAGCAGAGAGAACGCGACGAAGTTCTTC
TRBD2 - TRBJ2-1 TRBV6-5 CASSWGLDNEQFF TGTGCCAGCAGTTGGGGACTAGACAATGAGCAGTTCTTC
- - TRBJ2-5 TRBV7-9 CASSMIPGEETQYF TGTGCCAGCAGTATGATACCGGGGGAAGAGACCCAGTACTTC
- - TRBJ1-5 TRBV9 CASSPHPDPGAGQPQHF TGTGCCAGCAGCCCCCATCCCGATCCAGGGGCGGGTCAGCCCCAGCATTTT
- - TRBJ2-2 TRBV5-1 CASSSPAPLGMRELFF TGCGCCAGCAGCTCCCCGGCTCCTCTTGGTATGAGGGAGCTGTTTTTT
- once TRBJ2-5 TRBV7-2 CASSLQAGLLQETQYF TGTGCCAGCAGCTTACAAGCTGGACTCCTCCAAGAGACCCAGTACTTC
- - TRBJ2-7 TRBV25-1 CASSEWGEQYF TGTGCCAGCAGTGAATGGGGCGAGCAGTACTTC
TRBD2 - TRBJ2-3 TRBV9 CASSGVAGRTDTQYF TGTGCCAGCAGCGGGGTAGCGGGCCGCACAGATACGCAGTATTTT
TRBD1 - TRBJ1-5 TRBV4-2 CASSQAGTAHSNQPQHF TGTGCCAGCAGCCAAGCTGGGACAGCCCATAGCAATCAGCCCCAGCATTTT
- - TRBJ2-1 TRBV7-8 CASSSLTEQFF TGTGCCAGCAGTTCACTTACTGAGCAGTTCTTC
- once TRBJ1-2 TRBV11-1 CASSLDMAYGYTF TGTGCCAGCAGCTTGGACATGGCATATGGCTACACCTTC
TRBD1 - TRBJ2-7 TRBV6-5 CASGSTSRGRYEQYF TGTGCCAGCGGATCCACGAGTAGGGGGCGGTACGAGCAGTACTTC
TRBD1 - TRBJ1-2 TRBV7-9 CASSLGQGDGYTF TGTGCCAGCAGCTTAGGACAGGGCGATGGCTACACCTTC
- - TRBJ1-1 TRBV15 CATAPNREVGKSAAFF TGTGCCACCGCGCCCAATCGCGAGGTGGGGAAGTCGGCAGCTTTCTTT
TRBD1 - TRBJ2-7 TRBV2 CASSESADRAYEQYF TGTGCCAGCAGTGAATCCGCGGACAGGGCTTACGAGCAGTACTTC
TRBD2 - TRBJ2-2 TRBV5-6 CASSLVGLAANTGELFF TGTGCCAGCAGCTTGGTGGGACTAGCGGCGAACACCGGGGAGCTGTTTTTT
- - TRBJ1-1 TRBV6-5 CASRTGTEAFF TGTGCCAGCAGAACCGGGACAGAAGCTTTCTTT
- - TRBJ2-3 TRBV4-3 CASSKENTDTQYF TGCGCCAGCAGCAAAGAAAACACAGATACGCAGTATTTT
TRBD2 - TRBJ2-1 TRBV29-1 CSGDPEAGGSNEQFF TGCAGCGGTGACCCCGAAGCGGGGGGGTCGAATGAGCAGTTCTTC
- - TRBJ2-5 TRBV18 CASSPQLQETQYF TGTGCCAGCTCACCACAGCTCCAAGAGACCCAGTACTTC
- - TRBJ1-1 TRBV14 CASSPYPVTEAFF TGTGCCAGCAGCCCGTATCCCGTCACTGAAGCTTTCTTT
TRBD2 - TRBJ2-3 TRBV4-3 CASSQVLVSSGGTQYF TGCGCCAGCAGCCAAGTACTGGTGTCTAGCGGGGGGACGCAGTATTTT
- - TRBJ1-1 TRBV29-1 CSVRGGRTEAFF TGCAGCGTCAGGGGTGGGAGAACTGAAGCTTTCTTT
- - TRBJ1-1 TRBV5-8 CASSFRGATEAFF TGTGCCAGCAGCTTTAGAGGGGCGACTGAAGCTTTCTTT
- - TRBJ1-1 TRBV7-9 CASSLGWGENTEAFF TGTGCCAGCAGCTTAGGTTGGGGGGAGAACACTGAAGCTTTCTTT
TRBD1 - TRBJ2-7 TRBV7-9 CASSSTDRGAAYEQYF TGTGCCAGCAGTTCGACGGACAGGGGAGCTGCGTACGAGCAGTACTTC
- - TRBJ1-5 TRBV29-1 CSVEEGGGNQPQHF TGCAGCGTTGAAGAGGGGGGAGGCAATCAGCCCCAGCATTTT